This entry lists 29 T cell receptor beta chains sequenced from one sample in a study of T cells in Graves' hyperthyroidism and ophthalmopathy. From RNA transcripts, TCR beta CDR3 regions were amplified. Primed by the HTBI set, a first-round RT-PCR was run on the TCR CDR3. Each CDR3 protein gets one entry after TCRdb re-called the multiplex PCR reads with MiXCR. The sample shows 560,000 or so distinct CDR3 sequences, just under 20% of them seen only once. Sample: blood. These receptors all come from a man in his forties with Graves' ophthalmopathy.

V usage is TRBV20-1 and J usage is TRBJ1-5; 7 positions agree with TRBD1. There are 13 residues in the CDR3. The germline CDR1 and CDR2 sequences are DFQATT and SNEGSKA (reference sequence). Trimming cost V 3 bases and J 7 bases; bases outside gene matches: 6. CDR3 sequence: CSARDRRSQPQHF. CDR3 sequence (DNA): TGCAGTGCTAGGGACAGGCGGAGCCAGCCCCAGCATTTT.

This clonotype was seen at least ten times. This rearrangement joins TRBV28 to TRBJ2-7; D is possibly TRBD1 (6 bases). Germline CDR1 MDHEN, CDR2 SYDVKM. V lost 8 bases and J 6 bases, leaving 20 bases between the germline ends. This CDR3 has 14 residues. The CDR3 loop is CASAVDRRGIEQYF. In DNA, the CDR3 is TGTGCCAGCGCCGTAGACAGGAGAGGGATCGAGCAGTACTTC.

The sample holds many counts of this clonotype. The J gene is TRBJ1-5, the V gene TRBV6-1; D is perhaps TRBD1 (6 bases). In germline, CDR1 is MNHNS, CDR2 SASEGT. This CDR3 contains 14 residues. The V gene lost 5 bases and the J gene lost 9 bases, with 17 bases spanning the gap. Here the CDR3 reads CASSSDKGGWPQHF. The CDR3 DNA sequence: TGTGCCAGCAGTTCTGACAAGGGGGGATGGCCCCAGCATTTT.

CDR3 amino acids: CASSPGQFDQPQHF. In nucleotides, the CDR3 is TGTGCCAGCAGCCCAGGACAGTTCGATCAGCCCCAGCATTTT. The chain employs TRBV5-5 and TRBJ1-5; possible D gene TRBD1, 6 bases. In germline, CDR1 is SGHKS, CDR2 YYEKEE (reference sequence). This CDR3 contains 14 residues. V lost 4 bases and J 5 bases, leaving 13 bases between the germline ends.

V is TRBV2 and J is TRBJ2-2, with D maybe TRBD2 (7 bases). CDR1 SNHLY and CDR2 FYNNEI come from the germline V gene. This CDR3 spans 16 amino acids. Trimming removed 6 bases from V and 4 bases from J, with 18 bases in between. DNA of the CDR3: TGTGCCAGCAGGGGGGCGGGGGCGGCGAGCACCGGGGAGCTGTTTTTT. Translation: CASRGAGAASTGELFF. The whole variable domain, remainder taken from reference TRBV2 and TRBJ2-2, is EPEVTQTPSHQVTQMGQEVILRCVPISNHLYFYWYRQILGQKVEFLVSFYNNEISEKSEIFDDQFSVERPDGSNFTLKIRSTKLEDSAMYFCASRGAGAASTGELFFGEGSRLTVL.

The table lists this clonotype with a few counts. CDR3 sequence reads: CASSLSGQGGYEQYF. The CDR3 DNA sequence: TGTGCCAGCAGTTTATCGGGCCAGGGGGGATACGAGCAGTACTTC. The genes are TRBV28 and TRBJ2-7; D may be TRBD1 (7 bases). Looked up from germline, CDR1 is MDHEN and CDR2 is SYDVKM. Between the trimmed V and J ends, which lost 1 base and 4 bases, there was a span of 14 bases. This CDR3 has 15 residues.

This clonotype was observed at least ten times. The rearrangement links TRBV27 to TRBJ2-3; D gene uncertain. The CDR3 runs to 13 residues. Trimming left V 3 bases short and J 0 bases short, with 4 bases between. Germline V gene sequence: CDR1 MNHEY, CDR2 SMNVEV (reference sequence). The chain's CDR3 is CASSFKSTDTQYF. CDR3 nucleotide sequence: TGTGCCAGCAGTTTTAAGAGCACAGATACGCAGTATTTT.

V is TRBV7-9 and J is TRBJ2-5; D is possibly TRBD1 (6 bases). The V end lost 5 bases, the J end lost 1 base, and 20 bases lay between the germline ends. The germline V gene has CDR1 SEHNR and CDR2 FQNEAQ (reference sequence). CDR3 size: 17 residues. The CDR3 reads CASSPEVRTVFQETQYF. DNA of the CDR3: TGTGCCAGCAGCCCCGAAGTACGGACAGTTTTCCAAGAGACCCAGTACTTC.

This clonotype was detected a few times. The chain is built from TRBV28 and TRBJ1-1; D remains ambiguous. The CDR3 sequence is 14 residues long. Trimming left V 6 bases short and J 7 bases short, with 18 bases between. The germline V gene encodes CDR1 MDHEN and CDR2 SYDVKM. The CDR3 region is CASRPHSSAFEAFF. CDR3 DNA sequence: TGTGCCAGCAGGCCCCACAGTTCCGCCTTTGAAGCTTTCTTT.

Ten or more counts support this clonotype. The V gene is TRBV2, the J gene TRBJ2-5, with 9 nucleotides matching TRBD2. Losses at the gene ends were 6 bases for V and 1 base for J; bases not matched to a gene: 6. The CDR3 sequence is 15 residues long. Per the germline V gene, CDR1 is SNHLY and CDR2 is FYNNEI. CDR3 sequence (DNA): TGTGCCAGCAGACTTTTAGCGGGAGCCCAAGAGACCCAGTACTTC. Its protein product is CASRLLAGAQETQYF.

The chain has TRBV28 and TRBJ2-6; D unclear. The CDR3 is 15 residues long. The germline gives CDR1 MDHEN, CDR2 SYDVKM. Trimming shortened V by 6 bases and J by 2 bases, and 11 bases separated the two germline ends. Here the CDR3 reads CASSPPLPGANVLTF. The CDR3 region has the DNA TGTGCCAGCAGCCCCCCGCTCCCTGGGGCCAACGTCCTGACTTTC.

This rearrangement joins TRBV9 to TRBJ1-2, with no clear D. The CDR3 contains 15 residues. Germline CDR1 SGDLS, CDR2 YYNGEE. Trimming stripped 1 base from V and 6 bases from J, with 16 bases between. The CDR3 coding sequence is TGTGCCAGCAGCGTATCTCTTTGGGATACAGATGGCTACACCTTC. Its translation: CASSVSLWDTDGYTF.

The J gene is TRBJ2-3, the V gene TRBV27; TRBD2 aligns across 9 bases. CDR3 size: 14 residues. Germline V lookup: CDR1 MNHEY, CDR2 SMNVEV (reference sequence). Trimming took 4 bases from V and 4 from J; bases not matched to a gene: 3. CDR3 sequence reads: CASSYLAGPDTQYF. The CDR3 DNA sequence: TGTGCCAGCAGTTATCTAGCGGGGCCAGATACGCAGTATTTT.

This clonotype was picked up a small number of times. This chain joins TRBV20-1 and TRBJ1-2, with D tentatively TRBD1 (5 bases). Per the germline V gene, CDR1 is DFQATT and CDR2 is SNEGSKA (reference sequence). Trimming removed 0 bases from V and 0 bases from J, with 11 bases in between. CDR3 length equals 15 residues. The CDR3 nucleotides read TGCAGTGCTAGAGATCCGGAGGGGACTAACTATGGCTACACCTTC. It specifies CSARDPEGTNYGYTF.

This clonotype was seen only once. The V gene is TRBV5-5, the J gene TRBJ1-4; D is unresolved. CDR1 and CDR2 (germline): SGHKS, YYEKEE (reference sequence). The germline V and J ends were trimmed by 0 bases and 2 bases, with 11 bases remaining between them. This CDR3 has 16 amino acids. The CDR3 spells CASSLEKGNTNEKLFF. For the CDR3, the DNA is TGTGCCAGCAGCTTGGAAAAAGGAAATACTAATGAAAAACTGTTTTTT.

Only a few counts were recorded for this clonotype. In DNA form, the CDR3 reads TGCAGTGCTAGCGCGGGGCTAGCGGGAGGTCCGGTCGTTGAGCAGTTCTTC. Protein sequence: CSASAGLAGGPVVEQFF. This chain joins TRBV20-1 and TRBJ2-1; 11 nucleotides align to TRBD2. Germline trimming cut 3 bases from V and 9 bases from J; bases unmatched to any gene: 16. This CDR3 has 17 amino acids. From germline, CDR1 is DFQATT and CDR2 SNEGSKA (reference sequence).

This clonotype has a count of ten or more. V gene TRBV5-1 combines with J gene TRBJ2-5; no reliable D call. This CDR3 contains 13 residues. CDR1 is SGHRS and CDR2 is YFSETQ in the germline V gene. Trimming pared 0 bases from V and 3 bases from J, leaving 6 bases between. CDR3 loop: CASSLDGEETQYF. The CDR3 nucleotides read TGCGCCAGCAGCTTGGACGGCGAAGAGACCCAGTACTTC.

This clonotype was detected only a few times. V and J are TRBV2 and TRBJ2-3; D gene ambiguous. The CDR3 is made up of 13 amino acids. V was cut by 8 bases and J by 3 bases, with 12 bases left in between. Germline V CDR1 and CDR2: SNHLY, FYNNEI. The CDR3 bases are TGTGCCAGCGGTCTATACGTGACAGATACGCAGTATTTT. Encoded protein: CASGLYVTDTQYF.

This clonotype was counted at least ten times. This sequence joins TRBV27 and TRBJ2-3; 9 nucleotides agree with TRBD2. The germline V gene encodes CDR1 MNHEY and CDR2 SMNVEV (reference sequence). This CDR3 is 16 amino acids long. Germline trimming cut 8 bases from V and 2 bases from J; bases unmatched to any gene: 11. DNA for the CDR3: TGTGCCAGCGGGGTAGGAGCGGGAGGACTCACAGATACGCAGTATTTT. Translation gives CASGVGAGGLTDTQYF.

Concerning this clonotype: The germline gene is not matched at one end of the junction; a read error may be the cause. V gene TRBV7-7 combines with J gene TRBJ2-5; D uncertain. There are 14 residues in the CDR3. Germline V gives CDR1 SSHAT, CDR2 FNYEAQ (reference sequence). CDR3 DNA sequence: TGTGCTAGCAGCTTATGTTCCATCCAAGAGACCCAGTACTTC. Translating gives CASSLCSIQETQYF.

This clonotype was seen repeatedly, ten times or more. The V gene is TRBV18, the J gene TRBJ2-1; D tentatively fits TRBD1 or TRBD2 (5 bases each). Between the trimmed V and J ends, which lost 0 bases and 1 base, there was a span of 10 bases. Germline CDR1 and CDR2: KGHSH and LQKENI. The CDR3 is made up of 16 amino acids. In nucleotides, the CDR3 is TGTGCCAGCTCACCACCGGGGGATGTTTCCTACAATGAGCAGTTCTTC. This sequence encodes CASSPPGDVSYNEQFF.

This clonotype showed up just a few times. This sequence joins TRBV28 and TRBJ1-5, with TRBD1 identical over 7 bases. The CDR3 is 14 amino acids. Looked up from germline, CDR1 is MDHEN and CDR2 is SYDVKM. The V segment lost 7 bases and the J segment 5 bases; nucleotides outside the gene matches: 8. The CDR3 DNA follows: TGTGCCAGCACCTTCCCGCAGGGGGATCAGCCCCAGCATTTT. Amino acids: CASTFPQGDQPQHF.

Worth noting for this clonotype: One junction end does not reproduce the germline sequence, and a read error may be involved. The chain has TRBV2 and TRBJ2-1; 12 nucleotides align to TRBD2. The CDR3 consists of 13 residues. Germline CDR1 and CDR2: SNHLY and FYNNEI. The CDR3 protein is CASSLAGGNERFF. The CDR3 DNA reads TGTGCCAGCAGCCTAGCGGGAGGGAATGAGCGGTTCTTC.

This clonotype was recorded at least ten times. This chain connects TRBV7-8 to TRBJ2-5; no reliable D call. The CDR3 runs 15 residues. Trimming stripped 2 bases from V and 0 bases from J, with 10 bases between. Germline CDR1 is SGHVS and CDR2 is FQNEAQ. The CDR3 spells CASSLSWSYQETQYF. Written as DNA, the CDR3 is TGTGCCAGCAGCTTATCGTGGTCGTACCAAGAGACCCAGTACTTC.

This sequence joins TRBV12-3 or TRBV12-4 and TRBJ1-4; D is perhaps TRBD1 (6 bases). This CDR3 spans 15 amino acids. The ends were cut back, 5 bases at V and 8 bases at J, with 18 bases in the middle. CDR3 protein: CASSPSGRGWEKLFF. The CDR3 region has the DNA TGTGCCAGCAGTCCCTCGGGCAGGGGCTGGGAAAAACTGTTTTTT.

V usage is TRBV5-1 and J usage is TRBJ2-1; D is unresolved. Trimming shortened V by 2 bases and J by 2 bases, and 11 bases separated the two germline ends. CDR1 is SGHRS, CDR2 YFSETQ, per germline. The length of the CDR3 is 15 residues. The CDR3 sequence: CASSLGTAPYNEQFF. CDR3 sequence (DNA): TGCGCCAGCAGCTTAGGCACAGCCCCCTACAATGAGCAGTTCTTC.

This clonotype was detected only a few times. The gene calls are TRBV18 and TRBJ1-2; TRBD1 matches 7 bases. The CDR3 covers 14 residues. The germline CDR1 and CDR2 sequences are KGHSH and LQKENI. The trim removed 3 bases at V and 8 bases at J, leaving 9 bases unmatched. The CDR3 is CASSPPLQGGGYTF. For the CDR3, the DNA is TGTGCCAGCTCACCTCCCCTCCAGGGGGGCGGCTACACCTTC.

This clonotype was detected ten times or more. The chain couples TRBV20-1 to TRBJ2-7, with TRBD1 matching over 8 bases. The CDR3 consists of 12 residues. Unmatched junction bases numbered 0, after V lost 3 bases and J lost 2 bases. Germline CDR1 reads DFQATT; CDR2 reads SNEGSKA (reference sequence). CDR3 DNA: TGCAGTGCTAGGGGACAGGCCTACGAGCAGTACTTC. It encodes CSARGQAYEQYF.

This clonotype was observed many times. The chain employs TRBV6-1 and TRBJ2-5; 7 nucleotides agree with TRBD1. V was clipped by 1 base and J by 4 bases; unmatched bases: 9. The CDR3 spans 16 residues. The germline V gene encodes CDR1 MNHNS and CDR2 SASEGT. The DNA of the CDR3 is TGTGCCAGCAGTGAAGGGACAGGTTCCGCAATAGAGACCCAGTACTTC. As protein: CASSEGTGSAIETQYF.